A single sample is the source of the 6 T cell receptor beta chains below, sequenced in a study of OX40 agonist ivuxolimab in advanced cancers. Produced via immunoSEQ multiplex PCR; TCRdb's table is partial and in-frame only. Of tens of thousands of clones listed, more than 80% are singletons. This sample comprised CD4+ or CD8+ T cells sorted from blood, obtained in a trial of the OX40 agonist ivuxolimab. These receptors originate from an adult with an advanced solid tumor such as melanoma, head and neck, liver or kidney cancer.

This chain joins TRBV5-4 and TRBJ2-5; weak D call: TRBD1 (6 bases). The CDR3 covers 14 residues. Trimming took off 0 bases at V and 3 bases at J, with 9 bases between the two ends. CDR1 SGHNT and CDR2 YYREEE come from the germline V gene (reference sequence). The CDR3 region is CASSLVGQEETQYF. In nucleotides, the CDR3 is TGTGCCAGCAGCTTGGTGGGACAAGAAGAGACCCAGTACTTC.

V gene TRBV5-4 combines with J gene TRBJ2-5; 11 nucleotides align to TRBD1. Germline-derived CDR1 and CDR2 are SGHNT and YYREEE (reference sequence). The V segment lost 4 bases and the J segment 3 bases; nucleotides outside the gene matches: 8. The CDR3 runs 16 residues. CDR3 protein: CASSRGTGGSKETQYF. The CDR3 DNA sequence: TGTGCCAGCAGCCGCGGGACAGGGGGTTCGAAAGAGACCCAGTACTTC.

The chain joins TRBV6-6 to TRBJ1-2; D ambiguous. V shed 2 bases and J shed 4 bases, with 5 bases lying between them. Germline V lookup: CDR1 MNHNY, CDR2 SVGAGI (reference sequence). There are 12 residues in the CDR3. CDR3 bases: TGTGCCAGCAGTTACAAAGGCTATGGCTACACCTTC. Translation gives CASSYKGYGYTF.

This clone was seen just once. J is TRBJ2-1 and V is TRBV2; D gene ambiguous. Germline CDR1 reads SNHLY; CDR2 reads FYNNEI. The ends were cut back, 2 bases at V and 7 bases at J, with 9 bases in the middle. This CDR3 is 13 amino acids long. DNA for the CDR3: TGTGCCAGCAGTGAATGGGTCGCAAATGAGCAGTTCTTC. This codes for CASSEWVANEQFF.

As DNA, the CDR3 is TGTGCCAGTAGTATAGATGGGACTAGCGGAGATACGCAGTATTTT. It encodes CASSIDGTSGDTQYF. The chain combines TRBV19 with TRBJ2-3, with 11 nucleotides matching TRBD2. CDR3 length equals 15 residues. Trimming took 0 bases from V and 5 from J; bases not matched to a gene: 1. Germline CDR1 reads LNHDA; CDR2 reads SQIVND (reference sequence).

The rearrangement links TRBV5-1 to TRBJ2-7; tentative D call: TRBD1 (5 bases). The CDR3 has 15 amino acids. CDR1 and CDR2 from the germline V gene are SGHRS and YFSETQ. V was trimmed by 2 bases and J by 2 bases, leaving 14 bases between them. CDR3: CASSFGPTGTYEQYF. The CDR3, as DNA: TGCGCCAGCAGCTTTGGTCCAACAGGCACCTACGAGCAGTACTTC. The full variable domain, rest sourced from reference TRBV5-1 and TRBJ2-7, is KAGVTQTPRYLIKTRGQQVTLSCSPISGHRSVSWYQQTPGQGLQFLFEYFSETQRNKGNFPGRFSGRQFSNSRSEMNVSTLELGDSALYLCASSFGPTGTYEQYFGPGTRLTVT.